The clone carrying this T cell receptor (beta chain) occurred a few times. No antigen is known for it. Four subsets defined by CD45RA and CD27 were sorted after CD3, CD4, CD8 and live/dead staining. Two oligonucleotides, mixed equimolar, formed the beta constant-region primer covering TRBC1 and TRBC2. A 12-nucleotide UMI and the SP2 primer were added to the cDNA 3' end by oligonucleotide ligation. MiXCR, run by TCRdb on the UMI-ligation and nested PCR reads, gives a single entry per CDR3 protein. This table has around 160,000 distinct CDR3 sequences, about 17% appearing once. This sample stems from a study of naive and memory T cell subsets. Study-wide findings and caveats: In CD4 and CD8 cells, diversity dropped from naive through EMRA.

The specimen sequenced was naive CD4+ T cells from blood. This sequence was found in a human donor in good health.

The CDR3 reads CASSSRVRPQHF. The CDR3 DNA follows: TGTGCCAGCAGTTCCAGGGTACGTCCCCAGCATTTT. The gene calls are TRBV28 and TRBJ1-5, with D tentatively TRBD1 (5 bases). The ends were cut back, 4 bases at V and 10 bases at J, with 11 bases in the middle. This CDR3 is 12 amino acids long. The germline gives CDR1 MDHEN, CDR2 SYDVKM. Filled out from reference TRBV28 and TRBJ1-5, the complete variable domain reads DVKVTQSSRYLVKRTGEKVFLECVQDMDHENMFWYRQDPGLGLRLIYFSYDVKMKEKGDIPEGYSVSREKKERFSLILESASTNQTSMYLCASSSRVRPQHFGDGTRLSIL.